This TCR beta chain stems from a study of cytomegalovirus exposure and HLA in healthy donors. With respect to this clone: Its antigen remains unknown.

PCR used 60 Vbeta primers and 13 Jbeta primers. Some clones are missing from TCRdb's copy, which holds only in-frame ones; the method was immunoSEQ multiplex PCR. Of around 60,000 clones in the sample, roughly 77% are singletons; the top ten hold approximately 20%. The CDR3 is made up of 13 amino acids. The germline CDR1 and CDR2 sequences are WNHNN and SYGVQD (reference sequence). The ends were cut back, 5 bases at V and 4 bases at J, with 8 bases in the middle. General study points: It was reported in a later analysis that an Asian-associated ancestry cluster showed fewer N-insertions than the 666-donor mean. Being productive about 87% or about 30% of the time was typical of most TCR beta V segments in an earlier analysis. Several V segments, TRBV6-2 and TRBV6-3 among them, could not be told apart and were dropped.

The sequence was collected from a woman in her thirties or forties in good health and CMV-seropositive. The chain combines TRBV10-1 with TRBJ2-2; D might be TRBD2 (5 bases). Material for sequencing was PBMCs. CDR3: CASSIGGTGELFF. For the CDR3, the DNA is TGCGCCAGCAGTATAGGAGGCACCGGGGAGCTGTTTTTT.